The 18 T cell receptor beta chains presented below share a single source sample, sequenced in a study of identical twins listed by TCRdb under 2016. To prepare the library, 5' RACE was applied. TCRdb names Illumina HiSeq 2000 as the instrument used. TCRdb reprocessed the public reads (quality trimming at Q25 with fastp, clone calling with MiXCR) and kept in-frame beta chains. All rows with the same CDR3 protein become a single entry with the most common DNA and genes. Recorded for this sample are roughly 690,000 distinct CDR3 sequences; 5.5% to 7.5% of them occurred a single time. The ten largest clones represent approximately 1.6% of the sample. The sample consisted of naive T cells sorted from blood. The sample's cell subset or site, from its label and the paper: cells isolated with a human naive T-cell isolation kit. Every receptor here comes from a man aged 18 to 29 in good health.

This clonotype was detected only a few times. The genes are TRBV7-9 and TRBJ1-6; D possibly corresponds to TRBD1 (5 bases). CDR1 SEHNR and CDR2 FQNEAQ come from the germline V gene (reference sequence). Trimming removed 6 bases at V and 7 bases at J, with 13 bases between. The CDR3 extends over 14 amino acids. This chain's CDR3 is CASSPDRPNSPLHF. The DNA for the CDR3 is TGTGCCAGCAGTCCTGACAGACCAAATTCACCCCTCCACTTT.

In its sample, this clonotype was seen many times. The rearrangement joins TRBV20-1 to TRBJ2-3, with 7 positions matching TRBD2. The CDR3 spans 14 residues. Germline assignment: CDR1 DFQATT and CDR2 SNEGSKA (reference sequence). V lost 2 bases and J lost 2; bases outside the gene matches: 4. The CDR3 sequence is CSARMGGVTDTQYF. The CDR3 nucleotides read TGCAGTGCTAGAATGGGGGGGGTCACAGATACGCAGTATTTT.

The V and J genes are TRBV5-1 and TRBJ2-7; 15 bases fit TRBD2. V was pared by 3 bases and J by 6 bases, with 10 bases of the junction left unmatched. The germline gives CDR1 SGHRS, CDR2 YFSETQ. This CDR3 spans 17 amino acids. CDR3 sequence reads: CASSWTSGRAGVFEQYF. The CDR3 DNA reads TGCGCCAGCAGCTGGACTAGCGGGAGGGCCGGGGTGTTCGAGCAGTACTTC.

This clonotype was counted many times. The chain links TRBV20-1 to TRBJ1-2; maybe TRBD1 (6 bases). The germline CDR1 and CDR2 sequences are DFQATT and SNEGSKA (reference sequence). This CDR3 has 16 residues. The V end lost 3 bases, the J end lost 3 bases, and 20 bases lay between the germline ends. The CDR3 here is CSASQLRQGSYYGYTF. The CDR3 nucleotides are TGCAGTGCTAGTCAATTACGGCAGGGGAGTTACTATGGCTACACCTTC.

This clonotype appeared a few times. The chain has TRBV3-1 and TRBJ2-1; possibly TRBD1 or TRBD2 for D (5 bases each). Germline CDR1 is LGHDT and CDR2 is YNNKEL (reference sequence). The length of the CDR3 is 15 residues. V was trimmed by 4 bases and J by 5 bases, leaving 15 bases between them. CDR3 nucleotide sequence: TGTGCCAGCAGCCCGGGGAGTGGGGCTAACAATGAGCAGTTCTTC. It encodes CASSPGSGANNEQFF.

This clonotype was found many times. The CDR3 sequence: CASRSDSSQPQHF. The CDR3 region has the DNA TGCGCCAGCAGGTCGGACAGTAGTCAGCCCCAGCATTTT. V and J are TRBV5-1 and TRBJ1-5; D possibly corresponds to TRBD1 (6 bases). Trimming stripped 5 bases from V and 6 bases from J, with 12 bases between. The length of the CDR3 is 13 residues. CDR1 is SGHRS and CDR2 is YFSETQ in the germline V gene.

This clonotype was counted at least ten times. This chain uses TRBV20-1 with TRBJ2-5; D perhaps matches TRBD1 (5 bases). The CDR3 has 12 amino acids. V was cut by 4 bases and J by 2 bases, with 8 bases left in between. CDR1 DFQATT and CDR2 SNEGSKA come from the germline V gene (reference sequence). The CDR3 bases are TGCAGTGCTATTGGGGCTCAAGAGACCCAGTACTTC. It specifies CSAIGAQETQYF.

This clonotype was observed at least ten times. V usage is TRBV5-1 and J usage is TRBJ2-1; tentatively, D is TRBD2 (6 bases). The V gene lost 4 bases and the J gene lost 1 base, with 9 bases spanning the gap. CDR1 and CDR2 (germline): SGHRS, YFSETQ. This CDR3 comprises 14 residues. CDR3 coding DNA: TGCGCCAGCAGCCCGGGAGTTTCCTACAATGAGCAGTTCTTC. Protein product: CASSPGVSYNEQFF. The entire variable domain, with the rest obtained from reference TRBV5-1 and TRBJ2-1, is as follows: KAGVTQTPRYLIKTRGQQVTLSCSPISGHRSVSWYQQTPGQGLQFLFEYFSETQRNKGNFPGRFSGRQFSNSRSEMNVSTLELGDSALYLCASSPGVSYNEQFFGPGTRLTVL.

This clonotype was recorded many times. The chain is built from TRBV20-1 and TRBJ1-5; 7 positions agree with TRBD1. Germline CDR1 and CDR2: DFQATT and SNEGSKA (reference sequence). Germline trimming cut 5 bases from V and 1 base from J; bases unmatched to any gene: 8. CDR3 length equals 15 residues. CDR3 DNA sequence: TGCAGTGCTGGAAAGACAGGGATGAGCAATCAGCCCCAGCATTTT. Translating gives CSAGKTGMSNQPQHF.

This chain uses TRBV18 with TRBJ1-4; possible D gene TRBD1, 6 bases. V dropped 0 bases and J dropped 8 bases, with 13 bases sitting between them. Germline CDR1 is KGHSH and CDR2 is LQKENI. The CDR3 consists of 15 residues. The chain's CDR3 is CASSPPAGEFEKLFF. Here the CDR3 DNA reads TGTGCCAGCTCACCACCTGCAGGGGAATTCGAAAAACTGTTTTTT.

This clonotype has a count of ten or more. The CDR3 here is CASSRTGTYNEQFF. As DNA, the CDR3 is TGTGCCAGCAGTAGAACCGGGACCTACAATGAGCAGTTCTTC. The J gene is TRBJ2-1, the V gene TRBV12-3 or TRBV12-4; a weak D match, TRBD2 (5 bases). The V end lost 5 bases, the J end lost 2 bases, and 10 bases lay between the germline ends. This CDR3 region has 14 residues.

This clonotype showed up just a few times. The chain couples TRBV24-1 to TRBJ2-2; no firm D call. Per the germline V gene, CDR1 is KGHDR and CDR2 is SFDVKD. V lost 0 bases and J lost 6, with 10 bases in between. The CDR3 contains 15 residues. The chain's CDR3 is CATSDLWDNPGELFF. DNA for the CDR3: TGTGCCACCAGTGATTTGTGGGATAACCCCGGGGAGCTGTTTTTT.

This clonotype was seen ten or more times. The chain employs TRBV2 and TRBJ1-6; possibly TRBD1 for D (6 bases). Deletions cut 6 bases from V and 9 bases from J, with 18 bases between. The CDR3 spans 15 residues. CDR1 is SNHLY, CDR2 FYNNEI, per germline. CDR3 nucleotide sequence: TGTGCCAGCAGCGTTACAGGGACCCTGCCTTCACCCCTCCACTTT. Translating it yields CASSVTGTLPSPLHF.

This clonotype was found a few times. V usage is TRBV7-2 and J usage is TRBJ2-5; D unresolved. Looked up from germline, CDR1 is SGHTA and CDR2 is FQGNSA. The length of the CDR3 is 13 residues. Trimming shortened V by 1 base and J by 7 bases, and 10 bases separated the two germline ends. This chain's CDR3 is CASSLDRIGTQYF. CDR3 coding DNA: TGTGCCAGCAGCTTAGACCGGATAGGGACCCAGTACTTC.

Here the CDR3 reads CASSPGLAGGRNPNNEQFF. DNA of the CDR3: TGTGCCAGCAGCCCGGGACTAGCGGGAGGACGAAACCCCAACAATGAGCAGTTCTTC. The genes are TRBV5-6 and TRBJ2-1; 15 nucleotides agree with TRBD2. With 4 bases clipped from V and 5 bases from J, the junction kept 13 bases outside the gene matches. In germline, CDR1 is SGHDT, CDR2 YYEEEE. CDR3 length equals 19 residues.

This clonotype was observed many times. The rearrangement uses TRBV12-3 or TRBV12-4 and TRBJ2-7, with 10 positions matching TRBD2. Losses at the gene ends were 1 base for V and 3 bases for J; bases not matched to a gene: 3. The CDR3 totals 15 residues. As DNA, the CDR3 is TGTGCCAGCAGTTTAGAAGCTAGCGGGAGCTACGAGCAGTACGTC. Translating gives CASSLEASGSYEQYV.

This chain uses TRBV7-9 with TRBJ2-5; 10 bases match TRBD2. The J segment lost 1 base and the V segment lost 5 bases, leaving 7 bases of the junction unmatched. This CDR3 has 16 residues. Germline values: CDR1 SEHNR, CDR2 FQNEAQ (reference sequence). The CDR3 DNA reads as TGTGCCAGCAGCCACCCTGCTAGCGGGAGCCAAGAGACCCAGTACTTC. Translation gives CASSHPASGSQETQYF.

This clonotype has at least ten counts. The chain is built from TRBV12-3 or TRBV12-4 and TRBJ1-4, with a tentative D call TRBD1 (5 bases). The germline V and J ends were trimmed by 3 bases and 3 bases, with 11 bases remaining between them. The CDR3 runs 15 residues. The CDR3 DNA reads TGTGCCAGCAGTTTTGAGGGGTGGTCTAATGAAAAACTGTTTTTT. This sequence encodes CASSFEGWSNEKLFF.